Listed below are T cell receptor beta chains from one sample, sequenced in a study of T cell repertoires in cytomegalovirus infection. TCRdb used MiXCR to reprocess the reads, holding one entry per CDR3 protein. The sample contains around 100,000 distinct CDR3 sequences, about 30% of which appear only once. No antigen is known for these receptors. The specimen comprised CD8+ T cells from cultured PBMCs, sampled from culture after CMV antigen stimulation. The receptors here all came from a human donor in good health (CMV status not recorded). Some clones in this sample may be carry-over from other donors' samples. The CDR3 runs from the conserved cysteine through the conserved F or W. D genes are given only for firm matches. Some rows have no size entry. The others give once, few or many, or a class for an expanded clone.

V	D	J	size	DNA	CDR3
TRBV10-3	.	TRBJ2-7	few	TGTGCCATCAGTGATGTCCAATACGAGCAGTACTTC	CAISDVQYEQYF
TRBV7-6	.	TRBJ2-6	few	TGTGCCAGCAGCTTATACTCAGGGCTAAAAAGCTCTGGGGCCAACGTCCTGACTTTC	CASSLYSGLKSSGANVLTF
TRBV7-2	.	TRBJ1-4	few	TGTGCCAGCAGCTTTGAAAAGGCGGCAACTAATGAAAAACTGTTTTTT	CASSFEKAATNEKLFF
TRBV12-3/TRBV12-4	.	TRBJ2-2	.	TGTGCCAGCAGTCCTCAGGACAGAGCGAACACCGGGGAGCTGTTTTTT	CASSPQDRANTGELFF
TRBV2	.	TRBJ2-5	.	TGTGCCAGCAGTGTATCAGGTCGGATCCAAGAGACCCAGTACTTC	CASSVSGRIQETQYF
TRBV12-3/TRBV12-4	.	TRBJ2-7	.	TGTGCCAGCAGTTTAGGCACAGGTTACGAGCAGTACTTC	CASSLGTGYEQYF
TRBV7-8	TRBD1	TRBJ1-5	.	TGTGCCAGCAGCCAGGGACAGGGAGATCATCCCCAGCATTTT	CASSQGQGDHPQHF
TRBV2	.	TRBJ2-7	.	TGTGCCAGCATTAGCGGCTCCTACGAGCAGTACTTC	CASISGSYEQYF
TRBV5-4	.	TRBJ2-1	.	TGTGCCAGTAATCCGGGGGATCTCGGCAATGAGCAGTTCTTC	CASNPGDLGNEQFF
TRBV27	.	TRBJ2-1	.	TGTGCCAGCAGTTTAGGCGGGACCTACAATGAGCAGTTCTTC	CASSLGGTYNEQFF
TRBV2	.	TRBJ1-1	.	TGTGCCAGCGGACGGCCAACTGAAGCTTTCTTT	CASGRPTEAFF
TRBV6-1	TRBD1	TRBJ2-2	many	TGTGCCAGCAGTGACCCGGGACAGGGGATAAGGACCGGGGAGCTGTTTTTT	CASSDPGQGIRTGELFF
TRBV19	.	TRBJ1-1	.	TGTGCCAGTAAACTGGGGCCTGAAGCTTTCTTT	CASKLGPEAFF
TRBV5-5	.	TRBJ1-1	.	TGTGCCAGCAGCTTGTATGTGAACACTGAAGCTTTCTTT	CASSLYVNTEAFF
TRBV4-3	.	TRBJ1-6	.	TGCGCCAGCAGCCAAGCTTACGATAGCTCCTATAATTCACCCATCCACTTT	CASSQAYDSSYNSPIHF
TRBV6-1	.	TRBJ2-1	many	TGTGCCAGCAGTGAAGGGGGGACGGATGAGCAGTTCTTC	CASSEGGTDEQFF
TRBV7-6	.	TRBJ1-1	many	TGTGCCAGCAGCTTGGTGGCGGTTCCGTTCGGGGGATATGGAACTGAAGCTTTCTTT	CASSLVAVPFGGYGTEAFF
TRBV12-3/TRBV12-4	TRBD2	TRBJ2-1	few	TGTGCCAGCAGTTTTGAGGCTAGCGGGGGACTCTCCTACAATGAGCAGTTCTTC	CASSFEASGGLSYNEQFF
TRBV7-8	TRBD1	TRBJ2-1	many	TGTGCCAGCAGCTTCAAAGCCCCAGGGGGTAATGAGCAGTTCTTC	CASSFKAPGGNEQFF
TRBV12-3/TRBV12-4	.	TRBJ2-5	many	TGTGCCAGCCGTCCAGGGTGGGGCGAGACCCAGTACTTC	CASRPGWGETQYF
TRBV12-3/TRBV12-4	TRBD1	TRBJ2-7	few	TGTGCCAGCAGTTTAGGGGACAGCAGTCACTTC	CASSLGDSSHF
TRBV5-6	TRBD1	TRBJ2-1	few	TGTGCCAGCAGTTCGCCGGGACAGGGGGCCTATGAGCAGTTCTTC	CASSSPGQGAYEQFF
TRBV20-1	TRBD1	TRBJ2-7	few	TGCAGTGCTAGCACAGGGGGCTCGGACGAGCAGTACTTC	CSASTGGSDEQYF
TRBV28	.	TRBJ2-7	many	TGTGCCAGCAGTTTATCCCGCAGGGAGGTAGCCGAGCAGTACTTC	CASSLSRREVAEQYF
TRBV7-9	TRBD1	TRBJ1-2	few	TGTGCCAGCAGCTCCGGGACAGGGACGACGGACTATGGCTACACCTTC	CASSSGTGTTDYGYTF
TRBV4-2	.	TRBJ2-3	.	TGTGCCAGCAGCCAAGAAAACGGGGGCCCGACAGATACGCAGTATTTT	CASSQENGGPTDTQYF
TRBV7-2	TRBD1	TRBJ1-6	.	TGTGCCAGCAGCCCCTCGACAGGGGGCGGTTCACCCCTCCACTTT	CASSPSTGGGSPLHF
TRBV24-1	.	TRBJ2-5	many	TGTGCCACCAGTGACCTACTGGGGGTGACCCAGTACTTC	CATSDLLGVTQYF
TRBV19	.	TRBJ1-1	once	TGTGCCAGTAAAAAGGGAGGGGGGGGCACTGAAGCTTTCTTT	CASKKGGGGTEAFF
TRBV27	.	TRBJ2-3	.	TGTGCCAGCAGTTTTGGGGCCCGAGGCACAGATACGCAGTATTTT	CASSFGARGTDTQYF
TRBV6-1	TRBD1	TRBJ2-7	.	TGTGCCACCTCGTTGATAGGACAGGGGGGATACGAGCAGTACTTC	CATSLIGQGGYEQYF
TRBV6-2/TRBV6-3	.	TRBJ2-2	.	TGTGCCAGCAGTTACCCAGTGGAGCTGTTTTTT	CASSYPVELFF
TRBV7-2	TRBD1	TRBJ2-1	few	TGTGCCAGCGCGCCGAACTGGGACAGCTACAATGAGCAGTTCTTC	CASAPNWDSYNEQFF
TRBV11-3	.	TRBJ2-2	.	TGTGCCAGCAGGGGGGACACTTGGGAGCTGTTTTTT	CASRGDTWELFF
TRBV7-9	TRBD2	TRBJ2-3	few	TGTGCCAGCAGCTTGACTAGCGGGGGGCCCAGCGATACGCAGTATTTT	CASSLTSGGPSDTQYF
TRBV4-3	TRBD1	TRBJ2-6	few	TGCGCCAGCAGCCAAGAGCTGGACAGGGTCCTCTCTGGGGCCAACGTCCTGACTTTC	CASSQELDRVLSGANVLTF
TRBV6-5	.	TRBJ2-7	.	TGTGCCAGCAGTTACCTGAGGGAGTTTCCCGGGGAGCAGTACTTC	CASSYLREFPGEQYF
TRBV7-2	.	TRBJ1-4	many	TGTGCCAGCAGCTTAGCGTTCGTAGGGTCTAATGAAAAACTGTTTTTT	CASSLAFVGSNEKLFF
TRBV7-9	TRBD1	TRBJ2-3	few	TGTGCCAGCAGCCCATGGACAGGGGCAGATACGCAGTATTTT	CASSPWTGADTQYF
TRBV20-1	.	TRBJ1-3	few	TGCAGTGCTAGATCGGGGGGAACTGGAAACACCATATATTTT	CSARSGGTGNTIYF
TRBV7-8	.	TRBJ2-7	few	TGTGCCAGCAGCTCTTACTCCTACGAGCAGTACTTC	CASSSYSYEQYF
TRBV6-2/TRBV6-3	TRBD1	TRBJ1-5	.	TGTGCCAGCAGGATGACAGGGTCCCACCAGCCCCAGCATTTT	CASRMTGSHQPQHF
TRBV7-9	TRBD1	TRBJ2-1	many	TGTGCCAGCAACCTACCCGGGGGACAGGGGGCCAATGAGCAGTTCTTC	CASNLPGGQGANEQFF
TRBV12-5	TRBD1	TRBJ2-5	.	TGTGCTAGTGGTATCTCACTAGGACAGGGAGGAGGAGAGACCCAGTACTTC	CASGISLGQGGGETQYF
TRBV4-1	.	TRBJ2-3	.	TGCGCCAGCAGCCAAGTTGATAGGGTTGGCACAGATACGCAGTATTTT	CASSQVDRVGTDTQYF
TRBV5-6	TRBD1	TRBJ1-2	.	TGTGCCAGCAGCTTGGGGTCACAGGGGTTGGGCTATGGCTACACCTTC	CASSLGSQGLGYGYTF
TRBV19	.	TRBJ1-2	many	TGTGCCAGTAGTAAAGCTGACGCCGATTATGGCTACACCTTC	CASSKADADYGYTF
TRBV5-1	.	TRBJ2-7	many	TGCGCCAGCAGCCAGGAAAGAGGCCACGAGCAGTACTTC	CASSQERGHEQYF
TRBV7-2	.	TRBJ1-6	.	TGTGCCAGCAGCTTAGGATCAGGTGTAGATAATTCACCCCTCCACTTT	CASSLGSGVDNSPLHF
TRBV7-2	TRBD1	TRBJ1-2	.	TGTGCCGGCAGCTCTGGGACAGGGGGCTTTGGCTACACCTTC	CAGSSGTGGFGYTF
TRBV6-5	.	TRBJ2-2	.	TGTGCCAGCAGATCCGTGGGGTTAAACGGGGAGCTGTTTTTT	CASRSVGLNGELFF
TRBV9	.	TRBJ1-1	few	TGTGCCAGCAGCGTAGCTGGGGGGGGCACTGAAGCTTTCTTT	CASSVAGGGTEAFF
TRBV29-1	.	TRBJ2-1	.	TGCAGCGTTGAAGTAGCCGGACGGGCGGACAATGAGCAGTTCTTC	CSVEVAGRADNEQFF
TRBV3-1	TRBD2	TRBJ2-2	.	TGTGCCAGCAGCCCCAGCGGGGGCAGCACCGGGGAGCTGTTTTTT	CASSPSGGSTGELFF
TRBV19	TRBD1	TRBJ1-5	.	TGTGCCAGTATGGGCAGGGGGCTGGTCGATCAGCCCCAGCATTTT	CASMGRGLVDQPQHF
TRBV27	.	TRBJ1-5	.	TGTGCCAGCAGTCCCGCTGGGGTAAGGGTCCAGCATTTT	CASSPAGVRVQHF
TRBV2	.	TRBJ1-1	few	TGTGCCAGCAGCTGGATGATCGGAGTTATGAACACTGAAGCTTTCTTT	CASSWMIGVMNTEAFF